The text below deals with one TCR beta chain. The sample originates from a study of blood T cell repertoires in COVID-19. Trimming left V 2 bases short and J 3 bases short, with 5 bases between. From germline, CDR1 is MNHEY and CDR2 SVGEGT. The CDR3 contains 12 residues. Original handling: Researchers report that nucleated cell counts were estimated from reference gene primer amplification. Assay used: immunoSEQ multiplex PCR; TCRdb lists only in-frame clones, some missing. D and trimming come from the DNA, and the V and J calls and clone size come from that table. The sample lists fewer than 300,000 clones; around 87% were seen once.

V and J are TRBV6-2 or TRBV6-3 and TRBJ2-7; D is ambiguous. This TCR was recovered from a woman aged 50 to 60 with acute or convalescent COVID-19. The sample taken for sequencing was peripheral blood. CDR3 sequence reads: CASSYPGYEQYF. In DNA form, the CDR3 reads TGTGCCAGCAGTTACCCGGGCTACGAGCAGTACTTC.